This T cell receptor (beta chain) was sequenced during a study of T cell repertoires in cytomegalovirus infection. In the study overall: Alongside well-studied HLA-B-restricted CMV epitopes, recently identified HLA-C-restricted CMV epitopes were also used. CMV infection plus the matching HLA type was flagged by public TCR beta signatures. Study observations and caveats: Clonotype analysis showed dominance of the ex vivo response by HLA-C-restricted CMV-specific TCR beta clonotypes. CMV carriers having the relevant HLA were flagged by cumulative public TCR beta family frequency.

On this clonotype itself: The antigen is not known.

TCRdb ran MiXCR on the reads and lists one entry per CDR3 protein. The sample records approximately 120,000 distinct CDR3 sequences, 32% being singletons. The CDR3 covers 13 residues. CDR1 and CDR2 (germline): SGHTA, FQGNSA. V was cut by 6 bases and J by 5 bases, with 11 bases left in between. This receptor was obtained from a human donor in good health (CMV status not recorded). Some clones in this sample may be carry-over from other donors' samples. The source material was CD8+ T cells from cultured PBMCs, sampled from culture after CMV antigen stimulation. This rearrangement joins TRBV7-2 to TRBJ2-1, with D hard to call. The CDR3 coding sequence is TGTGCCAGCAGTCAGATATTAGACAATGAGCAGTTCTTC. Protein: CASSQILDNEQFF.